There are a few counts of the clone carrying this T cell receptor beta chain. Its cognate antigen is unknown. This sample was taken from a study of cytomegalovirus exposure and HLA in healthy donors. About the study: T cells numbering around 180 million yielded 100 million to 120 million unique TCR beta sequences in an earlier analysis. Study findings and constraints: Relative to the approximately 680-donor mean, N-insertions were reportedly fewer in an Asian-associated ancestry cluster in a later analysis. The study carried out a later analysis of TCR beta sequences. It associated about 15,000 of them with specific HLA alleles at a false discovery rate of 0.05.

PCR employed 60 Vbeta and 13 Jbeta primers. Clones were read by immunoSEQ multiplex PCR, and TCRdb kept only the in-frame ones, dropping some. The table lists some 130,000 clones, about 78% of them singletons, with roughly 1.2% in the top ten. The sequencing input was PBMCs. The clonotype comes from a man between 45 and 60 years old in good health and CMV-seronegative.

The CDR3 region is CASSSQGTSASYEQYF. The DNA for the CDR3 is TGTGCCAGCAGCTCCCAAGGGACTAGCGCCTCCTACGAGCAGTACTTC. This rearrangement joins TRBV7-2 to TRBJ2-7; 10 bases are shared with TRBD2. V was clipped by 4 bases and J by 0 bases; unmatched bases: 6. Germline loops: CDR1 SGHTA, CDR2 FQGNSA. The CDR3 totals 16 residues.